The 6 T cell receptor beta chains below come from one sample, sequenced in a study of shared clonotypes between healthy human individuals. Repertoires were generated with immunoSEQ multiplex PCR, while TCRdb's copy carries only in-frame clones and drops some. This repertoire shows some 500,000 clones, roughly 80% found once; its top ten account for 12%. The sequenced material came from PBMCs. The receptors derive from a woman in her 40s in good health. Some clones in this sample may be carry-over from other donors' samples.

The J gene is TRBJ2-5, the V gene TRBV29-1, with a tentative D call TRBD2 (6 bases). There are 15 residues in the CDR3. Trimming shortened V by 0 bases and J by 2 bases, and 13 bases separated the two germline ends. Germline CDR1 is SQVTM and CDR2 is ANQGSEA. The CDR3 bases are TGCAGCGTTGAAGATGGGGCGGGACCACAAGAGACCCAGTACTTC. Translated, it gives CSVEDGAGPQETQYF. The variable domain in full, with the rest retrieved from reference TRBV29-1 and TRBJ2-5, is SAVISQKPSRDICQRGTSLTIQCQVDSQVTMMFWYRQQPGQSLTLIATANQGSEATYESGFVIDKFPISRPNLTFSTLTVSNMSPEDSSIYLCSVEDGAGPQETQYFGPGTRLLVL.

This chain joins TRBV18 and TRBJ2-7; maybe TRBD2 (5 bases). Germline V lookup: CDR1 KGHSH, CDR2 LQKENI. The CDR3 is 15 amino acids. Trimming took 5 bases from V and 2 from J, leaving 16 bases between them. CDR3 bases: TGTGCCAGCTCAGGGAGCCCTACGGCGACCTACGAGCAGTACTTC. This gives the protein CASSGSPTATYEQYF. The full variable domain, its missing parts supplied by reference TRBV18 and TRBJ2-7, is NAGVMQNPRHLVRRRGQEARLRCSPMKGHSHVYWYRQLPEEGLKFMVYLQKENIIDESGMPKERFSAEFPKEGPSILRIQQVVRGDSAAYFCASSGSPTATYEQYFGPGTRLTVT.

The genes are TRBV14 and TRBJ1-3, with D possibly matching TRBD1 (6 bases). CDR1 is SGHDN, CDR2 FVKESK, per germline. The V end was cut by 1 base, the J end by 1 base, with 11 bases between. The CDR3 length is 16 residues. CDR3 region: CASSQVRTASGNTIYF. In nucleotides, the CDR3 is TGTGCCAGCAGCCAAGTTCGGACAGCATCTGGAAACACCATATATTTT.

J is TRBJ2-3 and V is TRBV28; 10 bases map to TRBD2. The trim removed 6 bases at V and 3 bases at J, leaving 6 bases unmatched. Per germline, CDR1 MDHEN and CDR2 SYDVKM. The CDR3 is 15 amino acids. In DNA form, the CDR3 reads TGTGCCAGCAGATCTAGCGGGAGTAAAACAGATACGCAGTATTTT. Encoded protein: CASRSSGSKTDTQYF. Drawing the rest from reference TRBV28 and TRBJ2-3, the complete variable domain is DVKVTQSSRYLVKRTGEKVFLECVQDMDHENMFWYRQDPGLGLRLIYFSYDVKMKEKGDIPEGYSVSREKKERFSLILESASTNQTSMYLCASRSSGSKTDTQYFGPGTRLTVL.

V is TRBV29-1 and J is TRBJ1-1; D is ambiguous. V lost 5 bases and J 6 bases, leaving 16 bases between the germline ends. CDR1 and CDR2 (germline): SQVTM, ANQGSEA. CDR3 size: 13 residues. CDR3 sequence: CSVHTQLGSEAFF. The CDR3 nucleotides read TGCAGCGTTCACACCCAGCTTGGTTCTGAAGCTTTCTTT. The whole variable domain, filled in from reference TRBV29-1 and TRBJ1-1, reads SAVISQKPSRDICQRGTSLTIQCQVDSQVTMMFWYRQQPGQSLTLIATANQGSEATYESGFVIDKFPISRPNLTFSTLTVSNMSPEDSSIYLCSVHTQLGSEAFFGQGTRLTVV.

This clone was seen at least ten times. The V and J genes are TRBV2 and TRBJ2-5; D is unresolved. The germline V gene has CDR1 SNHLY and CDR2 FYNNEI. The CDR3 spans 12 residues. The V and J ends lost 4 bases and 5 bases respectively, with 8 bases between them. CDR3 nucleotide sequence: TGTGCCAGCAGTGGTACCTCGGAGACCCAGTACTTC. Translating gives CASSGTSETQYF.